These T cell receptor beta chains were read from a single sample in a study of OX40 agonist ivuxolimab in advanced cancers. The protocol was immunoSEQ multiplex PCR, while the TCRdb copy is restricted to in-frame clones and leaves out a portion. The repertoire has fewer than 55,000 clones, 80% to 90% of them found once; the top ten carry around 15%. The specimen comprised CD4+ or CD8+ T cells sorted from blood, sampled in a trial of the OX40 agonist ivuxolimab. These receptor sequences come from an adult with an advanced solid tumor such as melanoma, head and neck, liver or kidney cancer. CDR3s include the opening cysteine and the closing phenylalanine or tryptophan. The order of the fields is CDR3 DNA, CDR3 protein, J gene, D gene, clone size, V gene. D genes are given only for firm matches. Only part of the rows carry a size: once, few, many, or a class if the clone is expanded.

DNA: TGTGCCAGCAGCTCCCCGAATGCGTACGAGCAGTACTTC
CDR3: CASSSPNAYEQYF
J: TRBJ2-7
D: NA
size: NA
V: TRBV7-9

DNA: TGTGCCAGCAGCTCCTATTTCTCCTACGAGCAGTACTTC
CDR3: CASSSYFSYEQYF
J: TRBJ2-7
D: NA
size: NA
V: TRBV5-4

DNA: TGCGCCAGCAGCCAACGGCAGACCAACTACGAGCAGTACTTC
CDR3: CASSQRQTNYEQYF
J: TRBJ2-7
D: NA
size: few
V: TRBV4-3

DNA: TGCGCCAGCAGTGAGTCCGCGGACAATTCCTACGAGCAGTACTTC
CDR3: CASSESADNSYEQYF
J: TRBJ2-7
D: NA
size: NA
V: TRBV10-1

DNA: TGTGCCAGCAGTTACAACGGACAGCCCCAGCATTTT
CDR3: CASSYNGQPQHF
J: TRBJ1-5
D: NA
size: NA
V: TRBV6-5

DNA: TGTGCCAGCAGCTATGGGGGGGATAATCAGCCCCAGCATTTT
CDR3: CASSYGGDNQPQHF
J: TRBJ1-5
D: NA
size: NA
V: TRBV5-6

DNA: TGTGCCAGCTGCCTAGGGGAGACTGAAGCTTTCTTT
CDR3: CASCLGETEAFF
J: TRBJ1-1
D: NA
size: NA
V: TRBV7-9

DNA: TGTGCCAGCAGCCCGCGCAGGGGGGGCCCCAATGAGCAGTTCTTC
CDR3: CASSPRRGGPNEQFF
J: TRBJ2-1
D: NA
size: NA
V: TRBV11-2

DNA: TGTGCCAGCAGCGTAGGTATTAACACTGAAGCTTTCTTT
CDR3: CASSVGINTEAFF
J: TRBJ1-1
D: NA
size: NA
V: TRBV9

DNA: TGCGCCAGCAGCCAAGCTTACGGGACTACTAACACTGAAGCTTTCTTT
CDR3: CASSQAYGTTNTEAFF
J: TRBJ1-1
D: NA
size: NA
V: TRBV4-3

DNA: TGTGCCAGCAGCCAAGAGTGGACTAACACTGAAGCTTTCTTT
CDR3: CASSQEWTNTEAFF
J: TRBJ1-1
D: NA
size: NA
V: TRBV4-2

DNA: TGCAGCGTTGAGTGGGACAGGGGCTACGAGCAGTACTTC
CDR3: CSVEWDRGYEQYF
J: TRBJ2-7
D: TRBD1
size: NA
V: TRBV29-1

DNA: TGTGCCAGTGGACAGTCGAACACCGGGGAGCTGTTTTTT
CDR3: CASGQSNTGELFF
J: TRBJ2-2
D: NA
size: NA
V: TRBV6-5

DNA: TGTGCCAGCAGCCAACTAGCGGGGGGGCCGAACACCGGGGAGCTGTTTTTT
CDR3: CASSQLAGGPNTGELFF
J: TRBJ2-2
D: TRBD2
size: NA
V: TRBV4-2

DNA: TGTGCCAGCAGCGCATCACAGGGGGCGCATGGCTACACCTTC
CDR3: CASSASQGAHGYTF
J: TRBJ1-2
D: TRBD1
size: NA
V: TRBV9

DNA: TGTGCCAGCAGTTTTAGCGGGGACTACAATGAGCAGTTCTTC
CDR3: CASSFSGDYNEQFF
J: TRBJ2-1
D: TRBD2
size: once
V: TRBV6-5

DNA: TGTGCCAGCAGAAGGGGACTAGCTGGCACAGATACGCAGTATTTT
CDR3: CASRRGLAGTDTQYF
J: TRBJ2-3
D: TRBD2
size: NA
V: TRBV6-5

DNA: TGCGCCAGCAGCCAACCCGACAGGGGTGGGGCTGAAGCTTTCTTT
CDR3: CASSQPDRGGAEAFF
J: TRBJ1-1
D: TRBD1
size: once
V: TRBV4-1

DNA: TGTGCCAGCAAACAGATGGGGACGAACACCGGGGAGCTGTTTTTT
CDR3: CASKQMGTNTGELFF
J: TRBJ2-2
D: NA
size: NA
V: TRBV6-5

DNA: TGTGCCAGCAGTTTCTACAGGGGTCATTACGAGCAGTACTTC
CDR3: CASSFYRGHYEQYF
J: TRBJ2-7
D: TRBD1
size: NA
V: TRBV27

DNA: TGTGCCAGCAGCCAAGAGGCAGGATACAATGAGCAGTTCTTC
CDR3: CASSQEAGYNEQFF
J: TRBJ2-1
D: NA
size: NA
V: TRBV4-2

DNA: TGTGCCAGCAGCGCGACAACAGGGGACGGGAATGAGCAGTTCTTC
CDR3: CASSATTGDGNEQFF
J: TRBJ2-1
D: TRBD1
size: NA
V: TRBV7-6

DNA: TGTGCCAGCAGCTTATTATTCACTGAAGCTTTCTTT
CDR3: CASSLLFTEAFF
J: TRBJ1-1
D: NA
size: NA
V: TRBV7-9

DNA: TGTGCCAGTAGTATAGCCTCCCTAGGGGCCACTGAAGCTTTCTTT
CDR3: CASSIASLGATEAFF
J: TRBJ1-1
D: NA
size: NA
V: TRBV19

DNA: TGTGCCAGCTCGCCTTTAGTGGGGGAGGAGGATACGCAGTATTTT
CDR3: CASSPLVGEEDTQYF
J: TRBJ2-3
D: NA
size: NA
V: TRBV18

DNA: TGCGCCAGCAGCCAAGGGGCGGGGACAGGGGGGTATCTCGGCTACACCTTC
CDR3: CASSQGAGTGGYLGYTF
J: TRBJ1-2
D: TRBD1
size: NA
V: TRBV4-3

DNA: TGTGCCAGCAGCCCCGCCAGGGGAGGTCAGCCCCAGCATTTT
CDR3: CASSPARGGQPQHF
J: TRBJ1-5
D: NA
size: NA
V: TRBV6-5

DNA: TGTGCCAGCAGCCCGGTCCCCGGGACAGGGGGCCCAAGGAGGTACTTC
CDR3: CASSPVPGTGGPRRYF
J: TRBJ2-7
D: TRBD1
size: NA
V: TRBV5-5

DNA: TGCGCCAGCAGCCAAGATGAAGAGTCCCGAGTGAAATTTGGCTACACCTTC
CDR3: CASSQDEESRVKFGYTF
J: TRBJ1-2
D: NA
size: NA
V: TRBV4-1

DNA: TGTGCCAGCAGCTTGGCGCAGGGACGTCAGCCCCAGCATTTT
CDR3: CASSLAQGRQPQHF
J: TRBJ1-5
D: NA
size: NA
V: TRBV5-6

DNA: TGTGCCAGCAGCCCCAGACAGGACTATGGCTACACCTTC
CDR3: CASSPRQDYGYTF
J: TRBJ1-2
D: NA
size: NA
V: TRBV5-6

DNA: TGTGCCAGCAGCTTTCAGGGGATCTCCTACGAGCAGTACTTC
CDR3: CASSFQGISYEQYF
J: TRBJ2-7
D: NA
size: NA
V: TRBV5-6

DNA: TGTGCCAGCAGTTTTCTGGTCCGGGGGCAATGGACTGAAGCTTTCTTT
CDR3: CASSFLVRGQWTEAFF
J: TRBJ1-1
D: NA
size: NA
V: TRBV27

DNA: TGTGCCAGTAGTTCTCTCTATGTGGGGGACTCAGGGACAGACACCGGGGAGCTGTTTTTT
CDR3: CASSSLYVGDSGTDTGELFF
J: TRBJ2-2
D: NA
size: NA
V: TRBV19

DNA: TGTGCCAGCAGTCCTGACGCCGTACGCGCGGGGGACCCCAATGAGCAGTTCTTC
CDR3: CASSPDAVRAGDPNEQFF
J: TRBJ2-1
D: TRBD2
size: NA
V: TRBV27

DNA: TGTGCCAGCAGCTGGGGAGATAACACTGAAGCTTTCTTT
CDR3: CASSWGDNTEAFF
J: TRBJ1-1
D: NA
size: few
V: TRBV7-9

DNA: TGTGCCAGTAGTGATTGGACAGGGGAACTGAACACTGAAGCTTTCTTT
CDR3: CASSDWTGELNTEAFF
J: TRBJ1-1
D: TRBD1
size: once
V: TRBV19